The clone carrying this T cell receptor (beta chain) has ten or more counts. This sample stems from a study of regulatory T cells in long-lasting Graves disease. Combining iRepertoire HTBI primers with Arm-PCR of CDR3 regions, the authors built TCR beta libraries. TCRdb reanalysed the multiplex PCR reads using MiXCR and keeps one entry per CDR3 protein. The sample contains approximately 470,000 distinct CDR3 sequences, 15% to 20% of which appear only once. The sample's time point: newly diagnosed GD, antithyroid drugs for less than 3 months. TCR sequences were obtained from RNA taken from PBMCs. The sample was also linked to a second study, of T cells in Graves' hyperthyroidism and ophthalmopathy.

The source of this sequence is a man aged 40-49 years with Graves disease. The sample here was peripheral blood mononuclear cells (PBMCs), taken at new diagnosis, from a patient treated with antithyroid drugs.

CDR3 amino acids: CASSLPHTPSSYEQYF. DNA for the CDR3: TGTGCCAGCAGTTTACCCCATACACCCAGCTCCTACGAGCAGTACTTC. V usage is TRBV28 and J usage is TRBJ2-7; D remains ambiguous. The CDR3 sequence is 16 residues long. Germline V gives CDR1 MDHEN, CDR2 SYDVKM. V lost 2 bases to trimming and J lost 0 bases, with 14 bases between them.